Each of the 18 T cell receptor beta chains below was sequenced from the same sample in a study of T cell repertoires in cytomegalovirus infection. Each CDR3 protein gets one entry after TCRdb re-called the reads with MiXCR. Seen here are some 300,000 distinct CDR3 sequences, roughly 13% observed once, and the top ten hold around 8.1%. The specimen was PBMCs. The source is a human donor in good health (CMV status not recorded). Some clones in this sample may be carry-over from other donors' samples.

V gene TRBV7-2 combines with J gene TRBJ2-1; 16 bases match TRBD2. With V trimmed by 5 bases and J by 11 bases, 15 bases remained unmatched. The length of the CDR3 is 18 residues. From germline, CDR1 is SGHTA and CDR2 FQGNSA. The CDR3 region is CASSAPSGLAGGAPKQFF. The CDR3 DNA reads TGTGCCAGCAGCGCCCCGTCGGGACTAGCGGGAGGGGCCCCCAAGCAGTTCTTC.

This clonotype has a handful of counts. The CDR3 sequence: CSAALGVKNTEAFF. Written as DNA, the CDR3 is TGCAGTGCTGCCCTCGGGGTGAAGAACACTGAAGCTTTCTTT. This rearrangement joins TRBV20-1 to TRBJ1-1, with D unresolved. Germline CDR1 reads DFQATT; CDR2 reads SNEGSKA (reference sequence). CDR3 size: 14 residues. V lost 5 bases and J 1 base, leaving 14 bases between the germline ends.

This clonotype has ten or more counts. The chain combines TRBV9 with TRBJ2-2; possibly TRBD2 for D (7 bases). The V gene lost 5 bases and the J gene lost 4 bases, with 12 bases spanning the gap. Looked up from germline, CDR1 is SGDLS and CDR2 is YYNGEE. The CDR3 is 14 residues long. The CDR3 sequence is CASRGGGVTGELFF. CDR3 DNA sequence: TGTGCCAGCAGAGGAGGGGGGGTCACCGGGGAGCTGTTTTTT.

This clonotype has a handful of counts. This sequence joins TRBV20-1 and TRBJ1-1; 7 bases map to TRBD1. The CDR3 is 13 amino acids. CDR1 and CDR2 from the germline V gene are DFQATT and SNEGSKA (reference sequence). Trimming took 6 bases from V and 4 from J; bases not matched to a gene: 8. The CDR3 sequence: CSALSRQGTEAFF. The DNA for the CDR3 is TGCAGTGCCCTCTCGAGACAGGGCACTGAAGCTTTCTTT.

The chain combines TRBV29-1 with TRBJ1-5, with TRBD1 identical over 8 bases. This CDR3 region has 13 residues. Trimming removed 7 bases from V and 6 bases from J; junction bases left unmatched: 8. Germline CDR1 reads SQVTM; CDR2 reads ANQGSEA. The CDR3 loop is CSGGQGRGQPQHF. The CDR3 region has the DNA TGCAGCGGCGGACAGGGTAGGGGTCAGCCCCAGCATTTT.

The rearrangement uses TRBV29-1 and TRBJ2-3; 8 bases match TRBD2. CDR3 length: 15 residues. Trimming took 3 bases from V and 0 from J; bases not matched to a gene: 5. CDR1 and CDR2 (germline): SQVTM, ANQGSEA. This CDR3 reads CSVEGGTRSTDTQYF. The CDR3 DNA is TGCAGCGTTGAGGGGGGGACTAGGAGCACAGATACGCAGTATTTT.

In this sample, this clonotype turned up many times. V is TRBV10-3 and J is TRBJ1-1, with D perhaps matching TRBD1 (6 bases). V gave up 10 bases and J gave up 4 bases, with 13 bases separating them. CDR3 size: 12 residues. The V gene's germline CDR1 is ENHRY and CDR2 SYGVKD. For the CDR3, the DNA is TGTGCCAGCCAGGGAGGGGGCACTGAAGCTTTCTTT. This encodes CASQGGGTEAFF.

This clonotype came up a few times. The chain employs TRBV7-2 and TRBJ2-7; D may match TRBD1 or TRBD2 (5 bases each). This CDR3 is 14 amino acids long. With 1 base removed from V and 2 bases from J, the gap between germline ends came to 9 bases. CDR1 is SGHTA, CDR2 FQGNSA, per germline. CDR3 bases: TGTGCCAGCAGCTTAGAACCGGGGCCCTACGAGCAGTACTTC. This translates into CASSLEPGPYEQYF.

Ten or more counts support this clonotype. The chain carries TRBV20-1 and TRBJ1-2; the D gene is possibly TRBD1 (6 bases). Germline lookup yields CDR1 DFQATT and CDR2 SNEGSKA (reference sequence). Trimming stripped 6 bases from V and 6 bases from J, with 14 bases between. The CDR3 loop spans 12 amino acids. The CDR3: CSAPRGGHGYTF. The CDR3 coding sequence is TGCAGTGCCCCTAGGGGGGGGCATGGCTACACCTTC.

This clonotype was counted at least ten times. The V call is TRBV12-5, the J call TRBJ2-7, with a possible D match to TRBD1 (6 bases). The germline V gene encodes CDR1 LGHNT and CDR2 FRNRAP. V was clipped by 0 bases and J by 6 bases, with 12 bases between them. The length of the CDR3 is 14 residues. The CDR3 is CASGLVPGVTEQYF. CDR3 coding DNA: TGTGCTAGTGGTTTGGTACCAGGGGTGACCGAGCAGTACTTC.

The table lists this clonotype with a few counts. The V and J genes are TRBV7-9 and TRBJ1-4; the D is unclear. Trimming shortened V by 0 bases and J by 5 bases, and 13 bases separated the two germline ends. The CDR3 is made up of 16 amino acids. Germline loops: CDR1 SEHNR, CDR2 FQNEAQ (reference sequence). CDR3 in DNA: TGTGCCAGCAGCTTAGCGCTAAGCGGGTGGAATGAAAAACTGTTTTTT. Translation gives CASSLALSGWNEKLFF.

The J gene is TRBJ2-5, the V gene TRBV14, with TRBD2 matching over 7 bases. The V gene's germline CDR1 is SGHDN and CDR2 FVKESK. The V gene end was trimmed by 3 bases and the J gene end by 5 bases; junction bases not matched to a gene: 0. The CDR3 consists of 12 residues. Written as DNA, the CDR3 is TGTGCCAGCAGCCACGGGAGGGAGACCCAGTACTTC. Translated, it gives CASSHGRETQYF.

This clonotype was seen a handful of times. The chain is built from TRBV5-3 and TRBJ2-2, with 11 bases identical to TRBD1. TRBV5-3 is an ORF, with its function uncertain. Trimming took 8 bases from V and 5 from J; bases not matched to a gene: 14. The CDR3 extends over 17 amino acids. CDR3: CASSRRGDRGMTGELFF. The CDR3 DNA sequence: TGTGCCAGCAGCCGCCGGGGGGACAGGGGGATGACCGGGGAGCTGTTTTTT.

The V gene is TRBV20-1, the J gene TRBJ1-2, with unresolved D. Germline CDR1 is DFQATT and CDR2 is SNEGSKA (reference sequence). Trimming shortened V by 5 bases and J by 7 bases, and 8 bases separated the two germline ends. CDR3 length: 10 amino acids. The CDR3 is CSAYYGGYTF. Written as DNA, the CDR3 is TGCAGTGCTTATTATGGTGGCTACACCTTC.

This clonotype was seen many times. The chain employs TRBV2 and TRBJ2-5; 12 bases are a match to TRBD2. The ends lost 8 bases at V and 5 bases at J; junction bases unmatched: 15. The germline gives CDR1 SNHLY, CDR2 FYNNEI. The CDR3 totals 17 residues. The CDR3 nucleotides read TGTGCCAGCGGCCCGACCACCGGACTAGCGGGGTTGGAGACCCAGTACTTC. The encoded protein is CASGPTTGLAGLETQYF.

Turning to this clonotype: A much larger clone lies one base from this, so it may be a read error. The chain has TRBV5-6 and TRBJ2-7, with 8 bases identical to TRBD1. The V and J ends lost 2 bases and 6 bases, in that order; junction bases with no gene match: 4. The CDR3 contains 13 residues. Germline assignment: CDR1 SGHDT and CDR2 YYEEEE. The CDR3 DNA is TGTGCCAGCAGCTTCGGACAGGGCGGCGAGCAGTACTTC. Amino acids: CASSFGQGGEQYF.

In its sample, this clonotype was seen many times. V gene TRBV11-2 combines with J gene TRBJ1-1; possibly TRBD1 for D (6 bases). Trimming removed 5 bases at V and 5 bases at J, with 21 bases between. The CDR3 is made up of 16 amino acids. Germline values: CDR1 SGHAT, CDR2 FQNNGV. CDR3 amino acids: CASSTKHTGSGTEAFF. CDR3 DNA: TGTGCCAGCAGCACCAAGCATACAGGGAGTGGTACTGAAGCTTTCTTT.

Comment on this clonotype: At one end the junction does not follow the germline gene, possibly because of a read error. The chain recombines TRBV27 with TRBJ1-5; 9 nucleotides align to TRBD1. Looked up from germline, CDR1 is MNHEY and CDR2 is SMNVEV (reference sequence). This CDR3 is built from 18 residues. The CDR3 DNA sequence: TGTGCCAGCGGTTTAGTACGACCACAGGGGGCGCGGGATCAGCCCCAGCATTTT. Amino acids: CASGLVRPQGARDQPQHF.